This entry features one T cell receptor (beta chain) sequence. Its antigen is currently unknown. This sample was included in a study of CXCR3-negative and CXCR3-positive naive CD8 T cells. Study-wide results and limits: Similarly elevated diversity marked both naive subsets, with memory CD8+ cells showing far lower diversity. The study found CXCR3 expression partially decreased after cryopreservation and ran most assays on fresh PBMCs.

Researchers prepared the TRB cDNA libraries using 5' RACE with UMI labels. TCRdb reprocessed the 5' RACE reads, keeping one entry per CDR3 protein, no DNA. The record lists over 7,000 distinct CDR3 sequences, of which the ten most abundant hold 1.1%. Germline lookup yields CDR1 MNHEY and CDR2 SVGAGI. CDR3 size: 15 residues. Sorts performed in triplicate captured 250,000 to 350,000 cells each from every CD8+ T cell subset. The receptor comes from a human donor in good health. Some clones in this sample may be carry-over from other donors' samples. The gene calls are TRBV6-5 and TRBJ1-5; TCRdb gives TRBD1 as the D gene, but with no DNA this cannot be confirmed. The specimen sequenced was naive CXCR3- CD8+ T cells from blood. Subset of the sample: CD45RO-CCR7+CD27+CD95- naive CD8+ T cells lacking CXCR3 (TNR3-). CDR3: CASSLRDSPNQPQHF.